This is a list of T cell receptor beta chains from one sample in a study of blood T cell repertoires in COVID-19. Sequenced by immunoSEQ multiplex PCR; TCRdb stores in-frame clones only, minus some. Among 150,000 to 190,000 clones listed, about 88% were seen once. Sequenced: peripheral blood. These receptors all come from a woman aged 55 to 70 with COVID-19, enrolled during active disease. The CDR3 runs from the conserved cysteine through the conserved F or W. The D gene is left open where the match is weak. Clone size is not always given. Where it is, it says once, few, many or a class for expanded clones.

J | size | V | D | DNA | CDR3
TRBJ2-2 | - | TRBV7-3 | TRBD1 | TGTGCCAGCCGACAGGGGAACACCGGGGAGCTGTTTTTT | CASRQGNTGELFF
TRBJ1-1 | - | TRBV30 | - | TGTGCCTGGAGTGTGACCAGGGCGAACACTGAAGCTTTCTTT | CAWSVTRANTEAFF
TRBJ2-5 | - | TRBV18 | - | TGTGCCAGCTCACCGCAGGGGCCGCCAGAGACCCAGTACTTC | CASSPQGPPETQYF
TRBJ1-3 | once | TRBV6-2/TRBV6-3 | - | TGTGCCAGCAGTTACTCTGGCCCAGGGCACTCTGGAAACACCATATATTTT | CASSYSGPGHSGNTIYF
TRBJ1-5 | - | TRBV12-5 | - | TGTGCTAGTGGTTTCTCCTTGACAGGAGTGCGAGATTATAGCAATCAGCCCCAGCATTTT | CASGFSLTGVRDYSNQPQHF
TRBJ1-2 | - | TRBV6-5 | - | TGTGCCAGCAGTTACTCTTCGAACTATGGCTACACCTTC | CASSYSSNYGYTF
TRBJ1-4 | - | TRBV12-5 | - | TGTGCTAGTGTCGAGGGCTACAATCGTGAAAAACTGTTTTTT | CASVEGYNREKLFF
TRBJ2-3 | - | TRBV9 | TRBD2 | TGTGCCAGCAGCGTAGCTCTAGCGGGCACAGATACGCAGTATTTT | CASSVALAGTDTQYF
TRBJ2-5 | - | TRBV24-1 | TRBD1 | TGTGCCACCGGAATAGGGACAGCCCAAGAGACCCAGTACTTC | CATGIGTAQETQYF
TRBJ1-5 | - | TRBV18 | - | TGTGCCAGCTCACCGGGACAAAGCAATCAGCCCCAGCATTTT | CASSPGQSNQPQHF
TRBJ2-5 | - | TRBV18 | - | TGTGCCAGCTCACCAGTAATAACAGAAGAGACCCAGTACTTC | CASSPVITEETQYF
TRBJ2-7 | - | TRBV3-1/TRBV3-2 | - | TGTGCCAGCAGCCAGGGACTGAGCTCCTACGAGCAGTACTTC | CASSQGLSSYEQYF
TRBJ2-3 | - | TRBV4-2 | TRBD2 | TGTGCCAGCAGCCAAGATGCGGGGGGCGGGCACGGTACGCAGTATTTT | CASSQDAGGGHGTQYF
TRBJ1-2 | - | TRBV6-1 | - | TGTGCCAGCAGTGAGGTTGAACAGGGCTACTATGGCTACACCTTC | CASSEVEQGYYGYTF
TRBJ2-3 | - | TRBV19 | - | TGTGCCAGTACCCCCCGGGGGACAGTTAGCACAGATACGCAGTATTTT | CASTPRGTVSTDTQYF
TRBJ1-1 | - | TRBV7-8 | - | TGTGCCAGCAGCTTAAGGGGGGGTCCGATGAACACTGAAGCTTTCTTT | CASSLRGGPMNTEAFF
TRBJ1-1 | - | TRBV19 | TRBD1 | TGTGCCAGTAGTGCCTCCAGGGGGACTGAAGCTTTCTTT | CASSASRGTEAFF
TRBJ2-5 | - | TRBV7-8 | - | TGTGCCAGCAGCCTCTGGATGACGGAGCAAGAGACCCAGTACTTC | CASSLWMTEQETQYF
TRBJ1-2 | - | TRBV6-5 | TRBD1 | TGTGCCAGCAGTTACCAGGGACAGGGAGGAGGCTACACCTTC | CASSYQGQGGGYTF
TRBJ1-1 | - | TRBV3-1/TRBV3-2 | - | TGTGCCAGCAGCCTACTCAACACTGAAGCTTTCTTT | CASSLLNTEAFF
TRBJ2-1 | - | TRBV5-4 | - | TGTGCCAGCAGCAGTCTCGGCCAGGTTAATGAGCAGTTCTTC | CASSSLGQVNEQFF
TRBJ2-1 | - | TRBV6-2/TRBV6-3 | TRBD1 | TGTGCCAGCAGCTCAGACGGGACAGGGATGAACAATGAGCAGTTCTTC | CASSSDGTGMNNEQFF
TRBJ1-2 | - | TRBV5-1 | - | TGCGCCAGCAGCTTGACAGGACCCGAGGACTATGGCTACACCTTC | CASSLTGPEDYGYTF
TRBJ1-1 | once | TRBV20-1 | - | TGCAGTGCTCCTCAGGACACTGAAGCTTTCTTT | CSAPQDTEAFF
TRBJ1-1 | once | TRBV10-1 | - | TGCGCCAGCAGTGGCGGGGACACTGAAGCTTTCTTT | CASSGGDTEAFF
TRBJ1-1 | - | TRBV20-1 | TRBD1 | TGCAGTGCTAACAGGGGAACTGAAGCTTTCTTT | CSANRGTEAFF
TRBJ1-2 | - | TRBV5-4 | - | TGTGCCAGCAGCTTGCAGGGCAGCCTCTATGGCTACACCTTC | CASSLQGSLYGYTF
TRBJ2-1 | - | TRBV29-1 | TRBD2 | TGCAGCGCCCCTCAGAGGACTAGCGGGATGGGTGAGCAGTTCTTC | CSAPQRTSGMGEQFF
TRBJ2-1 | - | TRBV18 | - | TGTGCCAGCTCATTGACAGGAAACTCTTACAATGAGCAGTTCTTC | CASSLTGNSYNEQFF
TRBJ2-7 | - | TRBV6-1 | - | TGTGCCAGCAGTGACGGGAGAGACTACGAGCAGTACTTC | CASSDGRDYEQYF
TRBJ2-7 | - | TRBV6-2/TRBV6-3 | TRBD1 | TGTGCCAGCAGCGGATCTTGGGACAGCCTCTACGAGCAGTACTTC | CASSGSWDSLYEQYF
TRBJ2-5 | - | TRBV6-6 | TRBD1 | TGTGCCAGCAAACCTCCAGGGGGCGGAGAGACCCAGTACTTC | CASKPPGGGETQYF
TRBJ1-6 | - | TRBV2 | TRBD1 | TGTGCCAGCGGGACAGGGCTCCCTAATTCACCCCTCCACTTT | CASGTGLPNSPLHF
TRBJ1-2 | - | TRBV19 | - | TGTGCCAGTAGGCCTCGGGGGGAGCTCTATGGCTACACCTTC | CASRPRGELYGYTF
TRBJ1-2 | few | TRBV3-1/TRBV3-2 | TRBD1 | TGTGCCAGCAGCCAAGATCTCGACAGGGCAGGGTCTAACTATGGCTACACCTTC | CASSQDLDRAGSNYGYTF
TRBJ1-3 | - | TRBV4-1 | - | TGCGCCAGCAGCCTCGGTGCGGGTGTCGTCACCATATATTTT | CASSLGAGVVTIYF
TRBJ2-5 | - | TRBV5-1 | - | TGCGCCAGCAGCAGAGGGACAACGAGCGGAGAGACCCAGTACTTC | CASSRGTTSGETQYF
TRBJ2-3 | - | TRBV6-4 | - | TGTGCCAGCAGTGACCTTTACGGGTCTAGCACAGATACGCAGTATTTT | CASSDLYGSSTDTQYF
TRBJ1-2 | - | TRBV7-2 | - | TGTGCCAGCAGCGCCGGACAGAAGTCAAGATATGGCTACACCTTC | CASSAGQKSRYGYTF
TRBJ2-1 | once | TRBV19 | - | - | CASSSGQGNEQFF
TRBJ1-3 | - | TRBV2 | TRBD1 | TGTGCCAGCAGTGAAGTGACAGGGACTGGAAACACCATATATTTT | CASSEVTGTGNTIYF
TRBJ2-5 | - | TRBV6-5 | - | TGTGCCAGCAGCTCAGGGGAGACCCAGTACTTC | CASSSGETQYF
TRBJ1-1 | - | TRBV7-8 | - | TGTGCCAGCAGCTTTCAGACTGAAGCTTTCTTT | CASSFQTEAFF
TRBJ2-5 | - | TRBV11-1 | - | TGTGCCAGCAGGCCGCGGGGTGGAGAGACCCAGTACTTC | CASRPRGGETQYF
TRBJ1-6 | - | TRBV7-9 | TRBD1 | TGTGCCAGCAGCCGACCGGACAGGGGGCGCGGGTCACCCCTCCACTTT | CASSRPDRGRGSPLHF
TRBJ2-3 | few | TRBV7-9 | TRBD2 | TGTGCCAGCAGCCCAAGGTGGCGGGAGAGAAGCACAGATACGCAGTATTTT | CASSPRWRERSTDTQYF
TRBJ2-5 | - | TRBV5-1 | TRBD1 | TGCGCCAGCAGCTTGGAGGACAGGGGCGGAGAGACCCAGTACTTC | CASSLEDRGGETQYF
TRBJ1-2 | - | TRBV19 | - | TGTGCCAGTAATCCGAGCGGTTATGGCTACACCTTC | CASNPSGYGYTF
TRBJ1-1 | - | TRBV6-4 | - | TGTGCCAGCAGTGTTTCTATGAACACTGAAGCTTTCTTT | CASSVSMNTEAFF
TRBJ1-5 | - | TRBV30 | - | TGTGCCTGGACTGGGGGCCCGTCTTCAGCCCAGCATTTT | CAWTGGPSSAQHF
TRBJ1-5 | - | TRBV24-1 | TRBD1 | TGTGCCACCAGTGATAAACAGGGGCTTTTCAATCAGCCCCAGCATTTT | CATSDKQGLFNQPQHF
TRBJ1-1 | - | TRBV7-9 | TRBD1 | TGTGCCAGCAGCTTAGACGGCAGGGGGCGATTGAACACTGAAGCTTTCTTT | CASSLDGRGRLNTEAFF
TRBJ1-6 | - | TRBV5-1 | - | TGCGCCAGCAGCTTAAGAACGGGTGAGGGTTCACCCCTCCACTTT | CASSLRTGEGSPLHF
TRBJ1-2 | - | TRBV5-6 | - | TGTGCCAGCAGCCAAGATCTGGGACTCCCGGGCGACTATGGCTACACCTTC | CASSQDLGLPGDYGYTF
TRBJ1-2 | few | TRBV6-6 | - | TGTGCCAGCGGGGTGGAGGGGCTGAGGTATGGCTACACCTTC | CASGVEGLRYGYTF